Sequencing of this TCR beta chain was carried out in a study of cytomegalovirus exposure and HLA in healthy donors (dated by TCRdb to the late 2010s). Looking at the study overall: An earlier analysis of approximately 640 of the donors reported approximately 290 Gb of sequence data and around 120 million unique TCR beta sequences from 150 million to 200 million T cells. A later genetic analysis used genome-wide SNP genotypes for about three fifths of the 666 donors, treating that subset as a discovery cohort. Every discovery cohort repertoire had been produced on one sequencing platform. Alongside the repertoire data, information on donor age, sex, ethnicity and CMV serostatus was compiled. The T cell repertoires of 670 or so subjects were profiled by immunosequencing and related to cytomegalovirus serostatus. A separate validation cohort of roughly 130 different subjects was used in addition to the 666-subject first cohort. In an earlier analysis of a few hundred of the donors, high-throughput TCR beta sequencing was used to judge whether each TCR beta V gene segment behaved as functional or pseudogenic. To predict cytomegalovirus infection status, the study combined high-throughput TCR immunosequencing, statistical association of individual TCRs with disease status, and machine learning. Of the 350 to 450 genotyped donors, less than 90% were placed in the genetic ancestry cluster associated with self-reported Caucasian donors. Among about 370 genotyped donors of the cohort, an average of roughly 230,000 unique TCR beta nucleotide sequences was sequenced per donor, of which 15% to 20% were non-productive. Roughly 300 gigabases of sequencing data and around 88 million unique TCR sequences made up an early release that covered several hundred HLA-typed donors. Because of strong linkage in the cohort, roughly five DR-DQ haplotypes were treated as single units for association and clustering. A later analysis re-analyzed previously published TCR beta repertoires from 650 to 800 donors and added high-resolution HLA genotyping to study TCR occurrence patterns. The study aimed to test whether cataloging public T cell receptors could reveal signatures of past pathogen exposure. Rather than using new phenotypic data, the later analysis identified candidate immune exposures from TCR beta sequences and from how often those sequences occurred across donors. Both class I and class II loci were covered by HLA typing, at four-digit resolution. The number of typed donors differed by locus: about 629-640 for A, B, C, DRB1 and DQB1; 522 for DQA1; around 580 for DPA1; and some 450 for DPB1.

The library was built by means of the immunoSEQ multiplex PCR assay. For the multiplex PCR, a mixture combining 60 forward primers for TCR Vbeta segments and 13 reverse primers for TCR Jbeta segments was used. Amplification of the CDR3 region of rearranged TCR beta genes was performed with a multiplex PCR assay on genomic DNA. On the Illumina HiSeq System, the amplified TCR beta libraries were sequenced as 87-base-pair reads. The original pipeline was this. A later analysis counted around 72 million unique TCR beta chains across the 650 to 700 repertoires, and some 11 million of these chains were shared by at least two donors. To remove PCR and sequencing errors, raw reads were error-corrected and collapsed into unique sequences using a nearest-neighbor algorithm that merged closely related sequences. CDR3 sequences were aligned to IMGT reference sequences to assign V, D and J gene segments. For a sequence to be retained, a match of at least six nucleotides was required to both a V gene segment and a J gene segment. A rearrangement counted as productive if the CDR3 had no stop codons and remained in frame with V and J, and every other rearrangement counted as non-productive. Following IMGT convention, CDR3 was defined as the stretch from the second conserved V-encoded cysteine up to the conserved J-encoded phenylalanine. Sequences without an unambiguous match to a single V gene segment were excluded from the earlier analysis of several hundred of the donors. An earlier analysis of fewer than 750 of the donors classified V segments as functional when productive rearrangements were above 56.7% and as segregating when the standard deviation between donors was above 5%. To diagnose cytomegalovirus status from the catalog of TCR beta chain sequences, a statistical classification framework was built. In a later analysis, TCR nucleotide sequences were compared against IMGT/GENE-DB human TR gene sequences so that V and J genes could be assigned. A later analysis assigned CDR3 sequences and most-parsimonious VDJ recombination scenarios with the TCRdist pipeline. A later analysis defined each TCR beta chain by its CDR3 amino acid sequence plus V-gene family, and excluded reads lacking a unique V-gene family. To address suspected cross-contamination and a sequencing artifact, a later analysis removed 550 to 750 highly shared, low-generation-probability nucleotide sequences. In a later analysis, a clonal expansion index was calculated for each public chain from normalized within-repertoire ranks of inferred template counts. A later analysis computed generation probabilities with a VDJ recombination model fitted to out-of-frame rearrangements, and checked the results against IGoR. In a later analysis, TCR-TCR, TCR-HLA and TCR-CMV co-occurrence was scored with hypergeometric tests, and a repertoire-size bias correction was applied to TCR pairs. False discovery rates were estimated in a later analysis by permuting HLA or CMV assignments 20 times. In a later analysis, co-occurring TCRs were grouped using DBSCAN, and TCRdist sequence similarity was added for clustering within HLA-allele-positive subsets. Repertoires with fewer than 30,000 or more than 120,000 public chains were left out of co-occurrence clustering, as were about 5 repertoires with anomalous nucleotide sharing. Here the immuneACCESS table is served through TCRdb, limited to in-frame sequences with V and J called. Missing clones are a known gap in these copies; in checked studies unresolved V genes cover under half, and the rest lacks a known reason. That table gives V, J and clone size, and the DNA gave D and trimming. This sample holds 150,000 to 200,000 clones; roughly 85% were observed only once. The biggest ten clones account for 4.4% of the sample.

In total, 600 or so healthy bone marrow donors made up the cohort. Cohort members were all nominally healthy when sampled, although unrecorded immune exposures were likely present. The donor was CMV seropositive and belonged to the group of 250 to 300 seropositive cohort members. A peripheral blood sample was collected from each donor, and TCR beta sequencing was performed on peripheral blood mononuclear cells. The Qiagen DNeasy Blood Extraction Kit was used to extract genomic DNA from the blood cell samples. The study at large found these results: Assigning TCR associations to individual alleles was difficult when HLA alleles, especially DR and DQ, strongly co-occurred. A later genetic analysis associated a missense DCLRE1C variant with V-gene and J-gene trimming of TCR beta chains, and an independent cohort replicated the association. The cohort was sequenced for TCR beta chains only, and without alpha or paired-chain data the features that could be detected were limited. Most TCR sequences were seen in very few donors, while some public TCRs were found in many individuals. In a later analysis, most CMV-associated TCR beta chains were found to appear HLA-restricted, with HLA associations seemingly driven largely by CMV exposure. A later analysis found that HLA-associated TCR beta chains were more clonally expanded and had lower generation probabilities than equally common non-associated chains. The authors suggested that the approach could potentially be extended to other disease states and immunological phenotypes. Immune exposure information for the cohort was limited to CMV serostatus. A later analysis reported that several top co-occurrence clusters appeared linked to parvovirus B19, influenza, CMV and Epstein-Barr virus. Linkage disequilibrium might explain the correlated functional status among segregating V segments, but an unknown experimental factor could not be ruled out. The study listed 164 TCR beta chains as associated with cytomegalovirus. Roughly uniform sequencing depth across donors was assumed in presence/absence analyses, although this assumption may not hold. A group of highly shared sequence variants was considered likely to be a technical artifact of the sequencing pipeline. Cytomegalovirus status was reported to be diagnosed by the classifier with high specificity and sensitivity in both the original and validation cohorts. A further reported finding was that TCR beta sequences accurately predicted the HLA-A and HLA-B alleles for most subjects in the first cohort. Because some donors lacked HLA typing at each locus, the association tests relied only on the typed subset. In a later analysis, TCR association rates were found to vary across HLA loci, with the most associated TCRs seen for DRB1 alleles and the fewest for HLA-C alleles. A few of the identified cytomegalovirus-associated TCR beta chains were confirmed in vitro to be specific for cytomegalovirus antigens. In a later genetic analysis, fewer N-insertions in productive TCRs were reported among donors in an Asian-associated ancestry cluster than the roughly 640-donor mean. Some IMGT-functional V segments, including TRBV6-2 and TRBV6-3, could not be distinguished by the 87-base-pair reads and were therefore excluded. Because counts were too low, roughly 16 rarely observed V segments, including chromosome 9 orphons, were excluded from the earlier analysis of some 540 of the donors. An earlier analysis of 587 of the donors showed that most TCR beta V segments appeared in productive rearrangements either about 87% or about 30% of the time, which broadly matched IMGT annotations. Specific HLA alleles were associated with about 17,000 TCR beta sequences at a false discovery rate of 0.05 in a later analysis.

The sample holds a few counts of this clone. This clone's antigen is unknown. Per-base qualities were not stored, and no clone one base away is much larger. V trim: 6 bases; J trim: 9 bases; unmatched bases: 10. CDR1 and CDR2 (KGHSH, LQKENI) derive from the germline V gene. The CDR3 numbers 14 residues from cysteine through phenylalanine. CDR3 DNA only is kept here, 42 bases in frame from base 1. Sequencing input: PBMCs. The chain is assembled from TRBV18 and TRBJ2-1, and 8 junctional nucleotides match TRBD2. The clonotype comes from a woman aged 25 to 39 in good health and CMV-seropositive. The DNA reads as follows: TGTGCCAGCTCCCCGTACAGCGGGAGTACTGAGCAGTTCTTC. Its protein reads: CASSPYSGSTEQFF.